This T cell receptor (beta chain) was documented in a study of cytomegalovirus exposure and HLA in healthy donors. The CDR3 runs 13 residues. Germline-derived CDR1 and CDR2 are MNHNS and SASEGT. Trimming took off 2 bases at V and 11 bases at J, with 15 bases between the two ends. General study results and limits: Later analysis revealed greater clonal expansion in HLA-associated TCR beta chains than in equally common others. The listing of roughly 160 TCR beta chains classed them as cytomegalovirus-associated.

Concerning this clone itself: The antigen is undetermined.

PCR employed 60 Vbeta and 13 Jbeta primers. Repertoires were generated with immunoSEQ multiplex PCR, while TCRdb's copy carries only in-frame clones and drops some. The table lists some 190,000 clones, 75% to 85% of them singletons. Sequences were obtained from PBMCs. The origin of this receptor is a young man in good health and CMV-seronegative. J is TRBJ1-1 and V is TRBV6-1, with a tentative D call TRBD1 (6 bases). The CDR3 protein is CASSESDSFWAFF. CDR3 nucleotide sequence: TGTGCCAGCAGTGAATCGGACAGTTTCTGGGCTTTCTTT.